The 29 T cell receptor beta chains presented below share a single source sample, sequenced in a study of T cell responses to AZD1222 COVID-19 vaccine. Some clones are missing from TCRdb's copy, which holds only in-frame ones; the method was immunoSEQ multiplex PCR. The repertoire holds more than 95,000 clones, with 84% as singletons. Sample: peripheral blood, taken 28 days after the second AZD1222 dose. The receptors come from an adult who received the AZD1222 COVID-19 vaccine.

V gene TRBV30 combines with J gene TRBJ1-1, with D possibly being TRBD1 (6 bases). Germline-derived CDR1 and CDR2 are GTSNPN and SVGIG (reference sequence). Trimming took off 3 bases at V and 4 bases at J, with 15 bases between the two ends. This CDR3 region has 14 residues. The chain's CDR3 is CAWSWGRGFTEAFF. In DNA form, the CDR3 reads TGTGCCTGGAGCTGGGGCAGGGGTTTCACTGAAGCTTTCTTT.

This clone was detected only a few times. The CDR3 here is CAISAEGGGELFF. CDR3 coding DNA: TGTGCCATCAGTGCGGAGGGAGGCGGGGAGCTGTTTTTT. This rearrangement joins TRBV10-3 to TRBJ2-2; the D gene is possibly TRBD2 (6 bases). The CDR3 runs 13 residues. Germline CDR1 and CDR2: ENHRY and SYGVKD. Trimming pared 4 bases from V and 7 bases from J, leaving 10 bases between.

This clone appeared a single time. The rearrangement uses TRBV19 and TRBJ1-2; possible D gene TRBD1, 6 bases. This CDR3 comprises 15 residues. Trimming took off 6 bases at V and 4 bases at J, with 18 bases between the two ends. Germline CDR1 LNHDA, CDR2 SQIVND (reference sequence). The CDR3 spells CASSLRTDRSYGYTF. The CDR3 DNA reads TGTGCCAGTAGCCTTAGGACAGACCGATCCTATGGCTACACCTTC.

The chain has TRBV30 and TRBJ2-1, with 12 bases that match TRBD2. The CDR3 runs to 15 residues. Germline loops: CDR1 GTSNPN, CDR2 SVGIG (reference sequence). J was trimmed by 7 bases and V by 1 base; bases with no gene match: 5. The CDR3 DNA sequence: TGTGCCTGGAGTGCCGGACTAGCGGGGAAGAATGAGCAGTTCTTC. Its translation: CAWSAGLAGKNEQFF.

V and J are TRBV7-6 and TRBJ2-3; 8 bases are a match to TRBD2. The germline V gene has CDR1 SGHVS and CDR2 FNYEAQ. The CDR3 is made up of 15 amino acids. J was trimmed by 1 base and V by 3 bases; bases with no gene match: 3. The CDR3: CASSFKAGGTDTQYF. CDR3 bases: TGTGCCAGCAGCTTTAAAGCGGGGGGCACAGATACGCAGTATTTT.

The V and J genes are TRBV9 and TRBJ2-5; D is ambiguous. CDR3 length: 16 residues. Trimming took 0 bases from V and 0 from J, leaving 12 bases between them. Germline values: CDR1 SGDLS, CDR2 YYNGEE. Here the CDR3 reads CASSVGSWADQETQYF. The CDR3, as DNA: TGTGCCAGCAGCGTAGGGAGTTGGGCAGACCAAGAGACCCAGTACTTC.

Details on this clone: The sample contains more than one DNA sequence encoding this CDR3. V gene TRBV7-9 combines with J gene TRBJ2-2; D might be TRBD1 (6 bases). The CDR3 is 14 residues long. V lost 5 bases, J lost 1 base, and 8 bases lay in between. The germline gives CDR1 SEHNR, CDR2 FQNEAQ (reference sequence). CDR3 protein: CASSLGQNTGELFF. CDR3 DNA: TGTGCCAGCAGCCTGGGACAGAACACCGGGGAGCTGTTTTTT. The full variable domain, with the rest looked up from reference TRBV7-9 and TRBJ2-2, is DTGVSQNPRHKITKRGQNVTFRCDPISEHNRLYWYRQTLGQGPEFLTYFQNEAQLEKSRLLSDRFSAERPKGSFSTLEIQRTEQGDSAMYLCASSLGQNTGELFFGEGSRLTVL.

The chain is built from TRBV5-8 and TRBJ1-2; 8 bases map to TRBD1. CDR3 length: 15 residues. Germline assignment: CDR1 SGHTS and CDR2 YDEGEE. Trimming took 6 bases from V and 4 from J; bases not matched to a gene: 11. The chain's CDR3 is CASNPGQGRTYGYTF. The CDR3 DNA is TGTGCCAGCAACCCTGGACAGGGCCGGACCTATGGCTACACCTTC.

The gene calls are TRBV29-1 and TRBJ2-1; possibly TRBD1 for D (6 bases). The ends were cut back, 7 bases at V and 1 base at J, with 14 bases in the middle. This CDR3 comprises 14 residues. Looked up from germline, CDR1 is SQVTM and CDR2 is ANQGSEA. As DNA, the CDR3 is TGCAGCGCTGAGGACAGCGAATCCTACAATGAGCAGTTCTTC. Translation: CSAEDSESYNEQFF.

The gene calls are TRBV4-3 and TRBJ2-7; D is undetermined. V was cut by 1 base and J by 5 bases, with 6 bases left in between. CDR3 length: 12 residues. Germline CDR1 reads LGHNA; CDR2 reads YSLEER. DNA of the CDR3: TGCGCCAGCAGCCAAGTCAGGAACGAGCAGTACTTC. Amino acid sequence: CASSQVRNEQYF.

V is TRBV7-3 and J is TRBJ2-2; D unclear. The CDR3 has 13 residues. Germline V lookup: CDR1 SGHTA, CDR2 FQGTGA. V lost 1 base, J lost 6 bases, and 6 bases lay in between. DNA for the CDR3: TGTGCCAGCAGCTTAATGGGTGCCGGGGAGCTGTTTTTT. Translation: CASSLMGAGELFF. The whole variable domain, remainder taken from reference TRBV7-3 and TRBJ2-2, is GAGVSQTPSNKVTEKGKYVELRCDPISGHTALYWYRQSLGQGPEFLIYFQGTGAADDSGLPNDRFFAVRPEGSVSTLKIQRTERGDSAVYLCASSLMGAGELFFGEGSRLTVL.

The DNA of the CDR3 is TGTGCTACTGACAGGGTAGGATCAGGGAACACCGGGGAGCTGTTTTTT. Its translation is CATDRVGSGNTGELFF. The chain uses TRBV28 and TRBJ2-2; 7 bases align to TRBD1. This CDR3 region has 16 residues. The germline V gene encodes CDR1 MDHEN and CDR2 SYDVKM. Full variable domain (outside the CDR3, taken from reference TRBV28 and TRBJ2-2): DVKVTQSSRYLVKRTGEKVFLECVQDMDHENMFWYRQDPGLGLRLIYFSYDVKMKEKGDIPEGYSVSREKKERFSLILESASTNQTSMYLCATDRVGSGNTGELFFGEGSRLTVL.

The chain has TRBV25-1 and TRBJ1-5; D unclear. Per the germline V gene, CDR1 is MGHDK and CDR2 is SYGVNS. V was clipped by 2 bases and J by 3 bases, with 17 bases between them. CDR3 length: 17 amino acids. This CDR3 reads CASSEKQFRLSNQPQHF. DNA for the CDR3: TGTGCCAGCAGTGAAAAGCAGTTTAGGCTATCCAATCAGCCCCAGCATTTT.

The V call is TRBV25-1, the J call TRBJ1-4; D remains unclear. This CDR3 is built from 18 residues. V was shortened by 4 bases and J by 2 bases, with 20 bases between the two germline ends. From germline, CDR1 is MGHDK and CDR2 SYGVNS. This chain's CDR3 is CASSASYQGYGTNEKLFF. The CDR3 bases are TGTGCCAGCAGTGCTTCCTATCAAGGTTACGGGACTAATGAAAAACTGTTTTTT.

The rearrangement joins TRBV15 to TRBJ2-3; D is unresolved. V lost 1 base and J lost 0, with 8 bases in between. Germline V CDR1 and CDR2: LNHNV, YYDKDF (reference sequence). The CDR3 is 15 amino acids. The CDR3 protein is CATSRVVGSTDTQYF. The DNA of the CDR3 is TGTGCCACCAGCAGAGTGGTGGGTAGCACAGATACGCAGTATTTT.

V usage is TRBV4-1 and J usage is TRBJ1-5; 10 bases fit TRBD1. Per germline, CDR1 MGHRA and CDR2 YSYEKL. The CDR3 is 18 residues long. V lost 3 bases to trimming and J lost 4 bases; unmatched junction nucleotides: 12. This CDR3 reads CASSQFGTGVMVNQPQHF. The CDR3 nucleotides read TGCGCCAGCAGCCAGTTCGGGACAGGGGTAATGGTGAATCAGCCCCAGCATTTT.

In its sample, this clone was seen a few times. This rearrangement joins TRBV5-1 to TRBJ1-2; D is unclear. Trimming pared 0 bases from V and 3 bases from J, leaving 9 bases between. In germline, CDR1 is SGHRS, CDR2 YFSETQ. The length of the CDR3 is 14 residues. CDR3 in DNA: TGCGCCAGCAGCTTGGAAGGTGGATACTATGGCTACACCTTC. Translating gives CASSLEGGYYGYTF.

The CDR3 region is CASSIGSPTYEQYF. In DNA, the CDR3 is TGTGCCAGTAGTATAGGCAGCCCAACCTACGAGCAGTACTTC. The V and J genes are TRBV19 and TRBJ2-7; no firm D call. The CDR3 loop spans 14 amino acids. V lost 1 base, J lost 2 bases, and 9 bases lay in between. Per germline, CDR1 LNHDA and CDR2 SQIVND (reference sequence). Combining the CDR3 with reference TRBV19 and TRBJ2-7 gives the whole variable domain DGGITQSPKYLFRKEGQNVTLSCEQNLNHDAMYWYRQDPGQGLRLIYYSQIVNDFQKGDIAEGYSVSREKKESFPLTVTSAQKNPTAFYLCASSIGSPTYEQYFGPGTRLTVT.

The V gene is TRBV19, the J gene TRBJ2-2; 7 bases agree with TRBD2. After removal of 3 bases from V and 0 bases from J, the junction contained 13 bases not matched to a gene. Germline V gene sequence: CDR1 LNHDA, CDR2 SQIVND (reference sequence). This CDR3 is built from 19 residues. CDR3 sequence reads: CASSMSRASGTPNTGELFF. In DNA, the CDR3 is TGTGCCAGTAGTATGAGCCGGGCTAGCGGAACCCCGAACACCGGGGAGCTGTTTTTT.

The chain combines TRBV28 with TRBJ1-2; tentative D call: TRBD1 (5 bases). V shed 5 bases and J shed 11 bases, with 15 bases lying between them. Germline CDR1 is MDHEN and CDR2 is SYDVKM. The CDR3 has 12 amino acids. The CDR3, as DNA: TGTGCCAGCAGTCCCTGGACACTCTGGTACACCTTC. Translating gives CASSPWTLWYTF.

The chain's CDR3 is CASRPPGGQGPYEQYF. The CDR3 DNA follows: TGTGCCAGCAGGCCCCCCGGGGGACAGGGTCCGTACGAGCAGTACTTC. The chain joins TRBV27 to TRBJ2-7; TRBD1 matches at 9 bases. The junction had 13 bases not matched to a gene; V was cut back by 6 bases and J by 4 bases. Germline loops: CDR1 MNHEY, CDR2 SMNVEV (reference sequence). CDR3 size: 16 residues.

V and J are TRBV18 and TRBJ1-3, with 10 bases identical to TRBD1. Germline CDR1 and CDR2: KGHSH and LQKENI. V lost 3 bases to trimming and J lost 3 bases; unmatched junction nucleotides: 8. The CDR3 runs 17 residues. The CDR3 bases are TGTGCCAGCTCACCCATAAGACAGGGGGCTATTGGAAACACCATATATTTT. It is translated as CASSPIRQGAIGNTIYF.

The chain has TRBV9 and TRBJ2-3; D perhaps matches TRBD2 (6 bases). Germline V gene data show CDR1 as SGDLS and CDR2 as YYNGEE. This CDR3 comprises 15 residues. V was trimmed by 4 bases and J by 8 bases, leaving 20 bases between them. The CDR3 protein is CASSPEGLPSGTQYF. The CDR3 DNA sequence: TGTGCCAGCAGCCCAGAGGGACTCCCAAGCGGTACGCAGTATTTT.

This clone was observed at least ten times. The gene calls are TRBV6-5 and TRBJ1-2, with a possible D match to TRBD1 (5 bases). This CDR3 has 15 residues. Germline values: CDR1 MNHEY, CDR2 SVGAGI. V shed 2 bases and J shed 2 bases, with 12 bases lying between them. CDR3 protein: CASSYRGETNYGYTF. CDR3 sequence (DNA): TGTGCCAGCAGTTACAGGGGCGAGACGAACTATGGCTACACCTTC.

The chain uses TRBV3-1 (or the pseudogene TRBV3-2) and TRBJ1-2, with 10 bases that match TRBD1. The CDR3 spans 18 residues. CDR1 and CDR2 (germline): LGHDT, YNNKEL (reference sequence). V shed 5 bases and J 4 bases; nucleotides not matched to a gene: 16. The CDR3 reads CASSSRSWETGGLYGYTF. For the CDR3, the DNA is TGTGCCAGCAGCTCGCGCAGCTGGGAGACAGGGGGCCTCTATGGCTACACCTTC.

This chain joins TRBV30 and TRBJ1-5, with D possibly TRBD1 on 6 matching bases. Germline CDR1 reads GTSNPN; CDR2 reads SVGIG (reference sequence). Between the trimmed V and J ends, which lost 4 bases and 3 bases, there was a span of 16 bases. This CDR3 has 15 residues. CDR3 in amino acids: CAWTEGGTYNQPQHF. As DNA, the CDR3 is TGTGCCTGGACTGAGGGGGGGACTTACAATCAGCCCCAGCATTTT.

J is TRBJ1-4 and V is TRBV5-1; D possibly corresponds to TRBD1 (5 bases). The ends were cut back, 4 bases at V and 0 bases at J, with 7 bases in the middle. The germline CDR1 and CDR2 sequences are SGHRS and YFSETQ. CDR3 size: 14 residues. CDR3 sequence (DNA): TGCGCCAGCAGCGTGACAGCAACTAATGAAAAACTGTTTTTT. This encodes CASSVTATNEKLFF.

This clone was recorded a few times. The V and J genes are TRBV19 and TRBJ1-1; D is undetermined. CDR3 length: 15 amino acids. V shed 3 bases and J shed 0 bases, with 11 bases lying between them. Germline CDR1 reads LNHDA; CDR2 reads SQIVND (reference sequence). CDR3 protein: CASSIRRKMNTEAFF. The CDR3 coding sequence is TGTGCCAGTAGTATCCGACGGAAAATGAACACTGAAGCTTTCTTT.

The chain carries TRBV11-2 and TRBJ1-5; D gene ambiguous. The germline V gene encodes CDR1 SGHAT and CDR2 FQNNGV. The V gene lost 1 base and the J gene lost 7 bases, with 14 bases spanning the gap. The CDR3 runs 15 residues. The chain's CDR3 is CASSLGRSSGQPQHF. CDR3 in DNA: TGTGCCAGCAGCTTAGGGCGGTCCTCGGGCCAGCCCCAGCATTTT.